Listed here are 5 T cell receptor beta chains from one sample, sequenced in a study of T cell responses to AZD1222 COVID-19 vaccine. The method was immunoSEQ multiplex PCR; TCRdb's version includes in-frame clones alone and lacks a portion of them. Of around 140,000 clones in the sample, 70% to 90% were seen once. The sample here was peripheral blood, taken on day 0 of AZD1222 vaccination. The receptor source for this set is an adult in good health.

This clone was observed a single time. This sequence joins TRBV27 and TRBJ2-3; either TRBD1 or TRBD2 may supply D (6 bases each). Between the trimmed V and J ends, which lost 7 bases and 5 bases, there was a span of 19 bases. Germline CDR1 MNHEY, CDR2 SMNVEV (reference sequence). The CDR3 contains 15 residues. CDR3 DNA: TGTGCCAGCAAGGTAGGGGGACTGCTTCGAGATACGCAGTATTTT. Protein: CASKVGGLLRDTQYF.

This clone appeared a few times. The V and J genes are TRBV5-1 and TRBJ1-1, with TRBD1 as a possible D gene (5 bases). The CDR3 runs 16 residues. CDR1 SGHRS and CDR2 YFSETQ come from the germline V gene. The V and J ends lost 0 bases and 0 bases respectively, with 12 bases between them. CDR3 nucleotides: TGCGCCAGCAGCTTGGCATCAGGGACTATGAACACTGAAGCTTTCTTT. Translating it yields CASSLASGTMNTEAFF. The full variable domain, with the rest looked up from reference TRBV5-1 and TRBJ1-1, is KAGVTQTPRYLIKTRGQQVTLSCSPISGHRSVSWYQQTPGQGLQFLFEYFSETQRNKGNFPGRFSGRQFSNSRSEMNVSTLELGDSALYLCASSLASGTMNTEAFFGQGTRLTVV.

The V gene is TRBV9, the J gene TRBJ2-1; 7 bases are a match to TRBD2. Germline V lookup: CDR1 SGDLS, CDR2 YYNGEE. With 3 bases clipped from V and 9 bases from J, the junction kept 9 bases outside the gene matches. The CDR3 covers 14 residues. The CDR3 coding sequence is TGTGCCAGCAGCGACCGGCTAGCGGAGGGTGAGCAGTTCTTC. Its translation is CASSDRLAEGEQFF.

The chain links TRBV14 to TRBJ2-5, with TRBD2 matching over 8 bases. This CDR3 spans 14 amino acids. The ends lost 4 bases at V and 7 bases at J; junction bases unmatched: 8. Germline V gives CDR1 SGHDN, CDR2 FVKESK. CDR3 in DNA: TGTGCCAGCAGCCGCCGGGAGGGCTGGGGGACCCAGTACTTC. Amino acid sequence: CASSRREGWGTQYF. Full variable domain (remainder filled in from reference TRBV14 and TRBJ2-5): EAGVTQFPSHSVIEKGQTVTLRCDPISGHDNLYWYRRVMGKEIKFLLHFVKESKQDESGMPNNRFLAERTGGTYSTLKVQPAELEDSGVYFCASSRREGWGTQYFGPGTRLLVL.

This clone was seen a handful of times. J is TRBJ2-7 and V is TRBV6-5; D is unclear. V was trimmed by 9 bases and J by 2 bases, leaving 17 bases between them. CDR3 length equals 14 residues. Per the germline V gene, CDR1 is MNHEY and CDR2 is SVGAGI. As DNA, the CDR3 is TGTGCCAGTACTGTTTCCCCGAACGCCTACGAGCAGTACTTC. It encodes CASTVSPNAYEQYF.